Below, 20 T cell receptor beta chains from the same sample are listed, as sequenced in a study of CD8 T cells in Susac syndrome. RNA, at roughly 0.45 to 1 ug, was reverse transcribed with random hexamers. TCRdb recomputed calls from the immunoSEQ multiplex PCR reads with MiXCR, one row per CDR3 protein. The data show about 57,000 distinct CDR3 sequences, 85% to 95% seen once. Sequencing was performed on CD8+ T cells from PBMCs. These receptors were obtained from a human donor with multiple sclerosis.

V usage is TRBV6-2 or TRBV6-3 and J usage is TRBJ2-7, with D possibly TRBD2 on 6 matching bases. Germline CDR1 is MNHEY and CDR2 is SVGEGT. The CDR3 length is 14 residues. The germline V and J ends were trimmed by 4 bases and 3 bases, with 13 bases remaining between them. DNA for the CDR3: TGTGCCAGCAGTTCCGGCGGGGACCTCTACGAGCAGTACTTC. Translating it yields CASSSGGDLYEQYF.

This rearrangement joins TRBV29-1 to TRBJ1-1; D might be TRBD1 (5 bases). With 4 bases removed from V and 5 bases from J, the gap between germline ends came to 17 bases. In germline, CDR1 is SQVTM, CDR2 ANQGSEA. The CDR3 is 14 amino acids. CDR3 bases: TGCAGCGTTGTAGTTGGCAGGGTGGGAACTGAAGCTTTCTTT. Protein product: CSVVVGRVGTEAFF.

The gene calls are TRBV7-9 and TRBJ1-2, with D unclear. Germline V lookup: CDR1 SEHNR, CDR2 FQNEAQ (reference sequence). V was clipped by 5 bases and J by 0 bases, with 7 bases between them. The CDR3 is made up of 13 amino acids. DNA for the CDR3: TGTGCCAGCAGCGGACGGGCTAACTATGGCTACACCTTC. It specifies CASSGRANYGYTF.

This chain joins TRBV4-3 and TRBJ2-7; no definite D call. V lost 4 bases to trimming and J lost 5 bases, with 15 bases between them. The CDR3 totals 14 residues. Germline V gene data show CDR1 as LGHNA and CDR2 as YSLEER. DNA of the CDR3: TGCGCCAGCAGCCTAGACCACGAGGCAAACGAGCAGTACTTC. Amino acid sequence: CASSLDHEANEQYF.

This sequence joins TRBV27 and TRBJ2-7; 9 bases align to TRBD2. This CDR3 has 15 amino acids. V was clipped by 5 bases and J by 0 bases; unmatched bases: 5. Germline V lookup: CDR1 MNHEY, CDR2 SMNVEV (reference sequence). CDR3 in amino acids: CASSARGGDSYEQYF. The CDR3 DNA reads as TGTGCCAGCAGTGCGCGGGGGGGTGACTCCTACGAGCAGTACTTC.

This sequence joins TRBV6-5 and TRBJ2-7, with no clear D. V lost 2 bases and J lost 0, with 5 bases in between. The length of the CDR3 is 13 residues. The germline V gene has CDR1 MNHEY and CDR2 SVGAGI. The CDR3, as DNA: TGTGCCAGCAGTTACACCTACTCCTACGAGCAGTACTTC. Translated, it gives CASSYTYSYEQYF.

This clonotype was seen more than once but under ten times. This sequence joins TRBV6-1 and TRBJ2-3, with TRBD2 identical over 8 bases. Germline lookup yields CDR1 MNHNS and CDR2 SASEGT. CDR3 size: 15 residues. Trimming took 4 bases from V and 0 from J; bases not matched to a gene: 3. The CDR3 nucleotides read TGTGCCAGCAGTGTTTCGGGGGGGAGCACAGATACGCAGTATTTT. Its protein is CASSVSGGSTDTQYF.

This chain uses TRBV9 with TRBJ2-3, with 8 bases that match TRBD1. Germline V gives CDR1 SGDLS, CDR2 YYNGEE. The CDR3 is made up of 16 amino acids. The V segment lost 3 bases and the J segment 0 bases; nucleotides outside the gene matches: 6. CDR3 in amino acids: CASSAGQATSTDTQYF. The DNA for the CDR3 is TGTGCCAGCAGCGCGGGACAGGCGACTAGCACAGATACGCAGTATTTT. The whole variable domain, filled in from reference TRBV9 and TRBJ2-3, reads DSGVTQTPKHLITATGQRVTLRCSPRSGDLSVYWYQQSLDQGLQFLIQYYNGEERAKGNILERFSAQQFPDLHSELNLSSLELGDSALYFCASSAGQATSTDTQYFGPGTRLTVL.

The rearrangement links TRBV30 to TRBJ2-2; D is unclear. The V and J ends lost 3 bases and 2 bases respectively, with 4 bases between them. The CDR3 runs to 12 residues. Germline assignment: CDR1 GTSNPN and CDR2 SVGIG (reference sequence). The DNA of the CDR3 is TGTGCCTGGAGGGTAAACACCGGGGAGCTGTTTTTT. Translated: CAWRVNTGELFF.

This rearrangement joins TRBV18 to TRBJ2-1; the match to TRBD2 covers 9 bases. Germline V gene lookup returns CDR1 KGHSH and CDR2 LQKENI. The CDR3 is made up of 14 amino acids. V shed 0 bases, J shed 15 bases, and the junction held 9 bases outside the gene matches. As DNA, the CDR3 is TGTGCCAGCTCACCACCGTTGACTAGCGGTAGTCGGTTCTTC. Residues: CASSPPLTSGSRFF. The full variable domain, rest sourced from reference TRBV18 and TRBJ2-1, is NAGVMQNPRHLVRRRGQEARLRCSPMKGHSHVYWYRQLPEEGLKFMVYLQKENIIDESGMPKERFSAEFPKEGPSILRIQQVVRGDSAAYFCASSPPLTSGSRFFGPGTRLTVL.

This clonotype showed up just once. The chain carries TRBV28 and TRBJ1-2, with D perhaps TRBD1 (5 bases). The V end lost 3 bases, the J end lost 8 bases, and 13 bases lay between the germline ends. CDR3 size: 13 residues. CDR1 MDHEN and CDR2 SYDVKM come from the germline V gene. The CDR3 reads CASSFQGEEGYTF. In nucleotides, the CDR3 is TGTGCCAGCAGTTTTCAGGGAGAGGAGGGCTACACCTTC.

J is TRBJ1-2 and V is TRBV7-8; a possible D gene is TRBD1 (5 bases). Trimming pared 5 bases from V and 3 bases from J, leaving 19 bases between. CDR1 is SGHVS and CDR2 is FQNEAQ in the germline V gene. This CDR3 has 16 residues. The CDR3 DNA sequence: TGTGCCAGCAGCGCCTACGTCCAGGACAACGACTATGGCTACACCTTC. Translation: CASSAYVQDNDYGYTF.

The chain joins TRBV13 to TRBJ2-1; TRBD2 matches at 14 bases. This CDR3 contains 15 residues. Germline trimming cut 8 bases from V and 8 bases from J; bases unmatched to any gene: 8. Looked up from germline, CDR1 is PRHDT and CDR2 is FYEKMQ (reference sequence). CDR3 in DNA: TGTGCCAGCTCAGACCCGGGACTAGCGGGGGATGAGCAGTTCTTC. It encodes CASSDPGLAGDEQFF. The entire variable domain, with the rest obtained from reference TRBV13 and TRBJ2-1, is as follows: AAGVIQSPRHLIKEKRETATLKCYPIPRHDTVYWYQQGPGQDPQFLISFYEKMQSDKGSIPDRFSAQQFSDYHSELNMSSLELGDSALYFCASSDPGLAGDEQFFGPGTRLTVL.

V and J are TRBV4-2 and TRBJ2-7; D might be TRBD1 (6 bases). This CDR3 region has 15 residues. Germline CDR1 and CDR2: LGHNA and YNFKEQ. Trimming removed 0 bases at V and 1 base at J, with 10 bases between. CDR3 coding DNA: TGTGCCAGCAGCCAAGATCCGACAGGTTCCTACGAGCAGTACTTC. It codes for CASSQDPTGSYEQYF.

The chain's CDR3 is CASSLRGITYEQYF. CDR3 sequence (DNA): TGTGCCAGCAGTTTAAGGGGGATAACCTACGAGCAGTACTTC. V and J are TRBV28 and TRBJ2-7, with D possibly TRBD1 on 6 matching bases. The CDR3 loop spans 14 amino acids. Germline CDR1 MDHEN, CDR2 SYDVKM. Deletions cut 2 bases from V and 2 bases from J, with 10 bases between.

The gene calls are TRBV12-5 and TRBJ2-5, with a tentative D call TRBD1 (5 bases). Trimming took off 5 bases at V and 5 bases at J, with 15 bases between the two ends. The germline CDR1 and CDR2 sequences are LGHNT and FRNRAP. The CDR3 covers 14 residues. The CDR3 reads CASGPGQGGETQYF. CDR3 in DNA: TGTGCTAGTGGTCCTGGGCAGGGCGGCGAGACCCAGTACTTC.

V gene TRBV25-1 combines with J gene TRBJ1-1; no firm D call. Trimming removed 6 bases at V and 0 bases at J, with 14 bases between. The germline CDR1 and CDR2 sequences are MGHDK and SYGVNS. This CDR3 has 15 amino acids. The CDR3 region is CASSPWGNMNTEAFF. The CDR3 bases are TGTGCCAGCAGCCCTTGGGGTAATATGAACACTGAAGCTTTCTTT.

This chain's CDR3 is CASSSLPGGINNEQFF. DNA of the CDR3: TGTGCCAGCAGTTCCCTCCCGGGGGGCATTAACAATGAGCAGTTCTTC. The chain combines TRBV27 with TRBJ2-1; tentative D call: TRBD2 (7 bases). Deletions cut 4 bases from V and 5 bases from J, with 18 bases between. Germline CDR1 MNHEY, CDR2 SMNVEV (reference sequence). CDR3 length: 16 amino acids.

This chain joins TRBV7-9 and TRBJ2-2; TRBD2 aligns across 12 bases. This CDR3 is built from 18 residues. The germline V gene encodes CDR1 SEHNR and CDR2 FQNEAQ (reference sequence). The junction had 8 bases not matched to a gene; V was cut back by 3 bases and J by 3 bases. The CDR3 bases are TGTGCCAGCAGCTTTGTCCTAGCGGGGGGGCCGGACACCGGGGAGCTGTTTTTT. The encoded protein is CASSFVLAGGPDTGELFF.

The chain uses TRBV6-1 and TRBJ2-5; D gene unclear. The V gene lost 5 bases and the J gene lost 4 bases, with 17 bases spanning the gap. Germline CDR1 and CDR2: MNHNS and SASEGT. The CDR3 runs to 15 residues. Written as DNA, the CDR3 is TGTGCCAGCAGTTATACAGCTGCGATCCGAGAGACCCAGTACTTC. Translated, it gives CASSYTAAIRETQYF.